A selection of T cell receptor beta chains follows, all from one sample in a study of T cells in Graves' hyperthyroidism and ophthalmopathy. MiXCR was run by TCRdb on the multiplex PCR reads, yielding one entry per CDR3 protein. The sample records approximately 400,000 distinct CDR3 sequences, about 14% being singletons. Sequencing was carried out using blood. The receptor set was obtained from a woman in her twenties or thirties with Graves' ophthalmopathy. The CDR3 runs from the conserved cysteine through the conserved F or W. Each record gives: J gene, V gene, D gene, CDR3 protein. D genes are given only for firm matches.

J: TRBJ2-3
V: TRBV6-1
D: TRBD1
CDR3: CASRGRGTGRGTDTQYF

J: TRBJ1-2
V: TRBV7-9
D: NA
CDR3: CASSFSPGENYGYTF

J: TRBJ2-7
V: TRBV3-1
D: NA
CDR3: CASSQGGRPTGAYEQYF

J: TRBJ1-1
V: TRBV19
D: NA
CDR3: CASSIKVGENTEAFF

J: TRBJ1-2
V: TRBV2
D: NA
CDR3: CASRRSAGYTF

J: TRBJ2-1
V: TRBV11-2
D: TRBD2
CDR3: CASSLAGAGGPLINEQFF

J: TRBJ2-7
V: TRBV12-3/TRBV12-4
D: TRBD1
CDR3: CASSLGLTGDSYEQYF

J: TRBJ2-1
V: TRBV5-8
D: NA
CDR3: CASSPDASAHNEQFF

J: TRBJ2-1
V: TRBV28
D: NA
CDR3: CASIGGPRSYNEQFF

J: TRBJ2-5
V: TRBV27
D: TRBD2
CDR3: CASSLTPRGGTETQYF

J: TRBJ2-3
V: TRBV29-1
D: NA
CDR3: CSVQYGNTDTQYF

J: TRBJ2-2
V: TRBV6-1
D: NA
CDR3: CATKRIGSRELFF

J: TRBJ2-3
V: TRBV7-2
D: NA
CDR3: CASSLAGGHTQYF

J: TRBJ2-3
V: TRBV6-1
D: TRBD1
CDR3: CASTKDREADTQYF

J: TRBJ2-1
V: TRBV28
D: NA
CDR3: CASNGLAEDTYNEQFF

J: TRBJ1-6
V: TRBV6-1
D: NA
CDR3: CASSEIWRDSPLHF

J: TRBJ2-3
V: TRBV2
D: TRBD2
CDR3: CASSDAGTTSRTDTQYF

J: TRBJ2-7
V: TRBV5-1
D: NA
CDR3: CASSGGLLSYEQYF